A selection of T cell receptor beta chains follows, all from one sample in a study of T-cell reconstitution after alpha-beta-depleted transplantation in children. TCRdb reprocessed the PCR reads via MiXCR and lists one record per CDR3 protein. The sample lists some 120,000 distinct CDR3 sequences, around 10% occurring once. The sample here was PBMCs, taken before TCRalphabeta/CD19-depleted stem cell transplant. Source of these receptors: a boy aged 2 to 9 with acute lymphoblastic leukemia, due to receive a stem cell transplant. Each CDR3 is given with its conserved first and last residue. The D gene is left open where the match is weak. Size tells how often a clone was seen (once, few, many) or the class of an expanded clone, and some rows leave it out.

>few|TRBD2|TRBJ2-2|TRBV4-2
TGTGCCAGCAGCCAAGGGACTAGCCGGAACACCGGGGAGCTGTTTTTT
CASSQGTSRNTGELFF
>NA|TRBD2|TRBJ2-7|TRBV6-5
TGTGCCAGCAGTTACTCTAGAGCTTCTAGCGGCTCCTACGAGCAGTACTTC
CASSYSRASSGSYEQYF
>few|TRBD2|TRBJ2-1|TRBV20-1
TGCAGCCCCTCATTACTAGCGGCTTACAATGAGCAGTTCTTC
CSPSLLAAYNEQFF
>many|NA|TRBJ2-7|TRBV18
TGTGCCAGCTCACCTAGACCGGGGGACTCCTACGAGCAGTACTTC
CASSPRPGDSYEQYF
>few|NA|TRBJ2-1|TRBV2
TGTGCCAGCAGTAGAGGTGCGGGCTCCTACAATGAGCAGTTCTTC
CASSRGAGSYNEQFF
>NA|TRBD2|TRBJ2-1|TRBV5-1
TGCGCCAGCGCCCCTTCGGGGACTAGCGGGCGTAATGAGCAGTTCTTC
CASAPSGTSGRNEQFF
>few|TRBD1|TRBJ1-2|TRBV25-1
TGTGCCAGCAGTGCGGGATCCGGGACAGCGAACTATGGCTACACCTTC
CASSAGSGTANYGYTF
>NA|NA|TRBJ1-5|TRBV20-1
TGCAGTGTTGGTAGCGGTGAGTTTACCAATCAGCCCCAGCATTTT
CSVGSGEFTNQPQHF
>NA|TRBD2|TRBJ2-2|TRBV27
TGTGCCAGCAGTAATAGCGGGGCTAACACCGGGGAGCTGTTTTTT
CASSNSGANTGELFF
>few|TRBD2|TRBJ2-3|TRBV20-1
TGCAGTGCTAGAGCCCTAGCGGAGGTCACAGATACGCAGTATTTT
CSARALAEVTDTQYF
>NA|TRBD2|TRBJ2-2|TRBV28
TGTGCCAGCAGTAACCGCGGTAGCGGGAGGCTCGGGGAGCTGTTTTTT
CASSNRGSGRLGELFF
>many|NA|TRBJ2-5|TRBV12-3/TRBV12-4
TGTGCCAGCAGTTTTGTTGAGGAGACCCAGTACTTC
CASSFVEETQYF
>NA|TRBD2|TRBJ2-1|TRBV24-1
TGTGCCACCAGTGATCATGGTGCTAGCGGATTCTCCTACAATGAGCAGTTCTTC
CATSDHGASGFSYNEQFF
>few|TRBD2|TRBJ2-1|TRBV3-1
TGTGCCAGCAGCCAGCGGCTCTCTAGCGGGAGGGTATTTCATGAGCAGTTCTTC
CASSQRLSSGRVFHEQFF
>NA|NA|TRBJ1-5|TRBV18
TGTGCCAGCAAGCTAAGGGGAGTGTGGAATCAGCCCCAGCATTTT
CASKLRGVWNQPQHF
>NA|NA|TRBJ1-5|TRBV20-1
TGCAGTGCTAGAATGACGACGCGCCTGACTCAGCCCCAGCATTTT
CSARMTTRLTQPQHF
>NA|TRBD2|TRBJ2-7|TRBV9
TGTGCCAGCAGCGTAGCGGCGGGAGGGCCGGGCGAGCAGTACTTC
CASSVAAGGPGEQYF
>NA|NA|TRBJ2-2|TRBV7-3
TGTGCCAGCGGCCCAAACTGCGGGCCAAACACCGGGGAGCTGTTTTTT
CASGPNCGPNTGELFF
>NA|NA|TRBJ2-5|TRBV6-5
TGTGCCAGCAGTTACGGGACGGAGCAAGAGACCCAGTACTTC
CASSYGTEQETQYF
>few|NA|TRBJ2-7|TRBV2
TGTGCCAGCAGTGAGGCAGTTAGCTCCTACGAGCAGTACTTC
CASSEAVSSYEQYF
>NA|NA|TRBJ2-2|TRBV15
TGTGCCACCAGCACCTTACAGCGGACCGGGGAGCTGTTTTTT
CATSTLQRTGELFF
>NA|NA|TRBJ1-2|TRBV5-1
TGCGCCAGCAGCTTGGTACGGGAAAGTGGCTACACCTTC
CASSLVRESGYTF
>NA|NA|TRBJ1-2|TRBV5-1
TGCGCCAGCCAGCCTTATGGACACAGGAACTATGGCTACACCTTC
CASQPYGHRNYGYTF
>NA|NA|TRBJ1-6|TRBV12-3/TRBV12-4
TGTGCCAGCAGTTTAGTGGGGACCTATAATTCACCCCTCCACTTT
CASSLVGTYNSPLHF
>NA|NA|TRBJ2-7|TRBV6-2/TRBV6-3
TGTGCCAGCAACCCACAGGGATACTACGAGCAGTACTTC
CASNPQGYYEQYF
>many|TRBD2|TRBJ2-1|TRBV7-6
TGTGCCAGCAGCCGCTACGGACTAGCGGACAATGAGCAGTTCTTC
CASSRYGLADNEQFF
>NA|NA|TRBJ2-7|TRBV20-1
TGCAGTGGTATTCGAACGGTTACCTACGAGCAGTACTTC
CSGIRTVTYEQYF
>many|TRBD2|TRBJ2-5|TRBV12-3/TRBV12-4
TGTGCCAGCAGTTTACGTGCTAGCGGGAGGGCCAAAGAGACCCAGTACTTC
CASSLRASGRAKETQYF
>NA|TRBD1|TRBJ1-1|TRBV2
TGTGCCAGCACCCAGGACAGGGGGCGAAACACTGAAGCTTTCTTT
CASTQDRGRNTEAFF
>NA|NA|TRBJ2-3|TRBV20-1
TGCAGTGCTAGTGGGGGTCTAGGGACATCTCACGATACGCAGTATTTT
CSASGGLGTSHDTQYF
>few|TRBD1|TRBJ1-2|TRBV7-8
TGTGCCAGCAGCCAGGGCAGGGGGAACTATGGCTACACCTTC
CASSQGRGNYGYTF
>NA|NA|TRBJ2-3|TRBV4-2
TGTGCCAGCAGCCAAGATACCAGCGCCGTCACAGATACGCAGTATTTT
CASSQDTSAVTDTQYF
>few|TRBD1|TRBJ2-1|TRBV25-1
TGTGCCAGCAGCCAGGGCAAAGTTGGGGACAGGGGGTTAATTACCTACAATGAGCAGTTCTTC
CASSQGKVGDRGLITYNEQFF